The source of this TCR beta chain is a study of technical replicates of blood from several donors. Germline CDR1 reads LNHDA; CDR2 reads SQIVND (reference sequence). Losses at the gene ends were 4 bases for V and 5 bases for J; bases not matched to a gene: 6. The CDR3 consists of 14 residues. The assay was immunoSEQ multiplex PCR, and TCRdb's table has in-frame clones only and misses some. The sample lists tens of thousands of clones; over 75% were seen once. The J gene is TRBJ1-1, the V gene TRBV19, with 8 nucleotides matching TRBD1. The sample comprised PBMCs. The source is a human donor in good health. Some clones in this sample may be carry-over from other donors' samples. This CDR3 is CASSSMDRDTEAFF. The CDR3 bases are TGTGCCAGTAGTAGCATGGACAGGGATACTGAAGCTTTCTTT.